What follows are 27 T cell receptor beta chains derived from one specimen sequenced in a study of blood T cell repertoires in COVID-19. Generated by immunoSEQ multiplex PCR, the TCRdb table keeps only in-frame clones and is missing some. In the table there are fewer than 200,000 clones, 80% to 90% of which are singletons. Specimen: peripheral blood. The receptors here all came from an elderly woman with acute or convalescent COVID-19.

This chain links TRBV7-9 with TRBJ2-1, with TRBD2 identical over 10 bases. Germline-derived CDR1 and CDR2 are SEHNR and FQNEAQ (reference sequence). CDR3 length: 16 amino acids. Trimming took 1 base from V and 6 from J; bases not matched to a gene: 6. This chain's CDR3 is CASSLVIAGGRNEQFF. The CDR3 coding sequence is TGTGCCAGCAGCTTAGTAATAGCGGGAGGTCGCAATGAGCAGTTCTTC.

Only a few counts were recorded for this clone. In DNA, the CDR3 is TGTGCCAGCAGTGGCGGGGGCTCCTACGAGCAGTACTTC. Translated, it gives CASSGGGSYEQYF. The rearrangement uses TRBV2 and TRBJ2-7, with 7 bases aligning to TRBD2. This CDR3 is built from 13 residues. Germline CDR1 reads SNHLY; CDR2 reads FYNNEI. Losses at the gene ends were 4 bases for V and 0 bases for J; bases not matched to a gene: 0.

The chain carries TRBV7-2 and TRBJ2-2; 8 nucleotides align to TRBD2. Unmatched junction bases numbered 9, after V lost 5 bases and J lost 7 bases. Germline CDR1 and CDR2: SGHTA and FQGNSA. This CDR3 spans 15 amino acids. The CDR3 sequence is CASSRKAGANGELFF. CDR3 DNA sequence: TGTGCCAGCAGCCGGAAAGCGGGAGCTAACGGGGAGCTGTTTTTT.

The rearrangement links TRBV12-2 to TRBJ2-5; TRBD2 is the table's D call and was not checked against the DNA. TRBV12-2 is annotated as a pseudogene. CDR3 length equals 18 residues. CDR3: CASRQMGIAGAPRETQYF. CDR3 nucleotide sequence: TGTGCAAGTCGCCAAATGGGGATAGCGGGAGCTCCCCGGGAGACCCAGTACTTC.

V gene TRBV11-3 combines with J gene TRBJ2-6; D is ambiguous. The V end lost 3 bases, the J end lost 0 bases, and 6 bases lay between the germline ends. The CDR3 consists of 15 residues. From germline, CDR1 is SGHNT and CDR2 YENEEA. CDR3 loop: CASSFGASGANVLTF. CDR3 DNA: TGTGCCAGCAGCTTCGGTGCCTCTGGGGCCAACGTCCTGACTTTC.

This clone was seen once. The genes are TRBV2 and TRBJ2-3; D perhaps matches TRBD2 (7 bases). Germline CDR1 and CDR2: SNHLY and FYNNEI. Between the trimmed V and J ends, which lost 9 bases and 4 bases, there was a span of 17 bases. CDR3 length equals 14 residues. The CDR3 DNA reads as TGTGCCAGGGAGACTAGGGGGGGGGCAGATACGCAGTATTTT. It yields the protein CARETRGGADTQYF.

The table lists this clone with a few counts. This chain uses TRBV3-1 (or the pseudogene TRBV3-2) with TRBJ1-5, with D unclear. Per the germline V gene, CDR1 is LGHDT and CDR2 is YNNKEL (reference sequence). The CDR3 spans 13 residues. The germline V and J ends were trimmed by 2 bases and 12 bases, with 14 bases remaining between them. CDR3 nucleotides: TGTGCCAGCAGCCAAACGAGGTACGGAGGCCAGCATTTT. It yields the protein CASSQTRYGGQHF.

The V call is TRBV6-1, the J call TRBJ2-7, with 7 nucleotides matching TRBD1. This CDR3 region has 14 residues. The V gene end was trimmed by 3 bases and the J gene end by 2 bases; junction bases not matched to a gene: 4. CDR1 MNHNS and CDR2 SASEGT come from the germline V gene. The CDR3 DNA is TGTGCCAGCAGTGAGACCCAGGGGGCCTACGAGCAGTACTTC. Its protein is CASSETQGAYEQYF.

The chain employs TRBV29-1 and TRBJ2-2; TRBD1 matches at 7 bases. Germline lookup yields CDR1 SQVTM and CDR2 ANQGSEA. Trimming removed 0 bases from V and 4 bases from J; junction bases left unmatched: 2. The CDR3 extends over 14 amino acids. The CDR3 DNA sequence: TGCAGCGTTGAAGAAAACAGGGGCACCGGGGAGCTGTTTTTT. The encoded protein is CSVEENRGTGELFF.

The chain combines TRBV6-5 with TRBJ2-2; possibly TRBD1 for D (6 bases). The CDR3 covers 14 residues. Trimming cost V 10 bases and J 8 bases, with 20 bases left between them. The germline CDR1 and CDR2 sequences are MNHEY and SVGAGI. The CDR3 sequence: CATRPGQGVGELFF. The CDR3 bases are TGTGCCACCAGACCGGGACAAGGAGTGGGGGAGCTGTTTTTT.

The chain carries TRBV3-1 (or the pseudogene TRBV3-2) and TRBJ2-2; D perhaps matches TRBD2 (6 bases). Trimming took off 2 bases at V and 1 base at J, with 8 bases between the two ends. Germline V CDR1 and CDR2: LGHDT, YNNKEL (reference sequence). This CDR3 region has 15 residues. The CDR3 sequence: CASSQLSGNTGELFF. The CDR3 nucleotides read TGTGCCAGCAGCCAACTTAGCGGGAACACCGGGGAGCTGTTTTTT.

J is TRBJ1-2 and V is TRBV7-2; D not resolved. The CDR3 sequence is 12 residues long. V was pared by 7 bases and J by 5 bases, with 11 bases between. Germline lookup yields CDR1 SGHTA and CDR2 FQGNSA. CDR3 DNA sequence: TGTGCCAGCACTAAACTCCTTTATGGCTACACCTTC. This codes for CASTKLLYGYTF.

This chain uses TRBV4-1 with TRBJ1-6, with D possibly being TRBD1 (6 bases). Per germline, CDR1 MGHRA and CDR2 YSYEKL. CDR3 size: 15 residues. Trimming took 0 bases from V and 7 from J, leaving 10 bases between them. CDR3 in amino acids: CASSQDAQGNSPLHF. The CDR3 DNA follows: TGCGCCAGCAGCCAAGATGCACAGGGAAATTCACCCCTCCACTTT.

V is TRBV19 and J is TRBJ2-3, with D possibly being TRBD1 (6 bases). Per germline, CDR1 LNHDA and CDR2 SQIVND (reference sequence). Trimming stripped 6 bases from V and 2 bases from J, with 9 bases between. The CDR3 is 13 amino acids. CDR3 protein: CASSAGATDTQYF. The CDR3 nucleotides are TGTGCCAGTAGCGCAGGGGCCACAGATACGCAGTATTTT.

CDR3 amino acids: CASSLQGTMNQPQHF. CDR3 DNA: TGTGCCAGCAGCCTCCAAGGGACAATGAATCAGCCCCAGCATTTT. The chain employs TRBV7-2 and TRBJ1-5; D is perhaps TRBD1 (6 bases). V dropped 5 bases and J dropped 4 bases, with 15 bases sitting between them. Per the germline V gene, CDR1 is SGHTA and CDR2 is FQGNSA. CDR3 length: 15 amino acids.

V and J are TRBV19 and TRBJ1-5; tentative D call: TRBD1 (6 bases). Germline loops: CDR1 LNHDA, CDR2 SQIVND (reference sequence). The CDR3 consists of 14 residues. V gave up 2 bases and J gave up 1 base, with 6 bases separating them. CDR3 sequence: CASSIQGSNQPQHF. The CDR3 DNA is TGTGCCAGTAGTATACAGGGGAGCAATCAGCCCCAGCATTTT. Supplemented by reference TRBV19 and TRBJ1-5, the full variable domain reads DGGITQSPKYLFRKEGQNVTLSCEQNLNHDAMYWYRQDPGQGLRLIYYSQIVNDFQKGDIAEGYSVSREKKESFPLTVTSAQKNPTAFYLCASSIQGSNQPQHFGDGTRLSIL.

The V and J genes are TRBV6-1 and TRBJ1-2; TRBD1 matches 8 bases. This CDR3 contains 13 residues. Germline loops: CDR1 MNHNS, CDR2 SASEGT. The V gene end was trimmed by 2 bases and the J gene end by 8 bases; junction bases not matched to a gene: 4. The DNA for the CDR3 is TGTGCCAGCAGTGAACTGGGGGACAGGGGCTACACCTTC. It encodes CASSELGDRGYTF.

The CDR3 loop reads CASGGRLRDKYF. In nucleotides, the CDR3 is TGTGCCAGTGGGGGTCGGTTGAGGGACAAGTATTTT. The V call is TRBV19, the J call TRBJ2-3; D possibly corresponds to TRBD1 (6 bases). The CDR3 sequence is 12 residues long. The germline V and J ends were trimmed by 8 bases and 13 bases, with 19 bases remaining between them. Germline lookup yields CDR1 LNHDA and CDR2 SQIVND (reference sequence).

V and J are TRBV3-1 (or the pseudogene TRBV3-2) and TRBJ2-3, with D uncertain. V dropped 0 bases and J dropped 6 bases, with 13 bases sitting between them. Germline V gene lookup returns CDR1 LGHDT and CDR2 YNNKEL (reference sequence). CDR3 length equals 15 residues. The CDR3 nucleotides read TGTGCCAGCAGCCAAGATCCTACCCCTTCCGATACGCAGTATTTT. It translates to CASSQDPTPSDTQYF.

The J gene is TRBJ2-1, the V gene TRBV5-1; 9 nucleotides line up with TRBD1. Per germline, CDR1 SGHRS and CDR2 YFSETQ. Trimming took 5 bases from V and 4 from J; bases not matched to a gene: 4. This CDR3 comprises 14 residues. For the CDR3, the DNA is TGCGCCAGCAGGGGACAGGGTTCGTACAATGAGCAGTTCTTC. It yields the protein CASRGQGSYNEQFF. Based on the CDR3 plus reference TRBV5-1 and TRBJ2-1, the full variable domain is KAGVTQTPRYLIKTRGQQVTLSCSPISGHRSVSWYQQTPGQGLQFLFEYFSETQRNKGNFPGRFSGRQFSNSRSEMNVSTLELGDSALYLCASRGQGSYNEQFFGPGTRLTVL.

The chain is built from TRBV4-1 and TRBJ2-3; perhaps TRBD2 as D (6 bases). Germline CDR1 is MGHRA and CDR2 is YSYEKL. V was trimmed by 0 bases and J by 0 bases, leaving 16 bases between them. CDR3 size: 18 residues. CDR3 coding DNA: TGCGCCAGCAGCCAAGATTCCGGAATAGCGGTTAGCACAGATACGCAGTATTTT. Amino acid sequence: CASSQDSGIAVSTDTQYF.

This clone was recorded once. This rearrangement joins TRBV4-3 to TRBJ1-1, with unresolved D. Per germline, CDR1 LGHNA and CDR2 YSLEER. The CDR3 spans 15 residues. Trimming pared 0 bases from V and 3 bases from J, leaving 11 bases between. The CDR3 protein is CASSQETGGDTEAFF. CDR3 DNA: TGCGCCAGCAGCCAAGAAACGGGAGGCGACACTGAAGCTTTCTTT.

This chain uses TRBV30 with TRBJ2-2, with D tentatively TRBD1 (5 bases). The CDR3 sequence is 14 residues long. Trimming removed 0 bases at V and 5 bases at J, with 10 bases between. Germline-derived CDR1 and CDR2 are GTSNPN and SVGIG (reference sequence). The CDR3: CAWSVLGRTGELFF. The CDR3 region has the DNA TGTGCCTGGAGTGTACTGGGGCGTACCGGGGAGCTGTTTTTT.

This clone was seen just once. This chain joins TRBV7-2 and TRBJ1-2; D unclear. The CDR3 sequence is 13 residues long. Trimming removed 5 bases at V and 4 bases at J, with 11 bases between. The germline CDR1 and CDR2 sequences are SGHTA and FQGNSA. The DNA for the CDR3 is TGTGCCAGCAGCGCAACAGTAGGCTATGGCTACACCTTC. Amino acids: CASSATVGYGYTF.

This sequence joins TRBV4-3 and TRBJ2-7; 8 bases align to TRBD1. The CDR3 totals 13 residues. The J segment lost 6 bases and the V segment lost 1 base, leaving 2 bases of the junction unmatched. Looked up from germline, CDR1 is LGHNA and CDR2 is YSLEER. CDR3 region: CASSQGTGREQYF. CDR3 nucleotides: TGCGCCAGCAGCCAAGGGACAGGGCGCGAGCAGTACTTC.

This rearrangement joins TRBV2 to TRBJ2-1; weak D call: TRBD2 (6 bases). The V gene's germline CDR1 is SNHLY and CDR2 FYNNEI. There are 11 residues in the CDR3. Between the trimmed V and J ends, which lost 6 bases and 8 bases, there was a span of 8 bases. CDR3 sequence: CASRRDDEQFF. The CDR3 DNA reads as TGTGCCAGCAGGCGGGACGATGAGCAGTTCTTC.

The genes are TRBV7-2 and TRBJ1-3; D ambiguous. Per the germline V gene, CDR1 is SGHTA and CDR2 is FQGNSA. V was shortened by 7 bases and J by 0 bases, with 13 bases between the two germline ends. This CDR3 is built from 15 residues. CDR3 sequence (DNA): TGTGCCAGCACTCCCAGATTTGGCTCTGGAAACACCATATATTTT. Translation: CASTPRFGSGNTIYF.